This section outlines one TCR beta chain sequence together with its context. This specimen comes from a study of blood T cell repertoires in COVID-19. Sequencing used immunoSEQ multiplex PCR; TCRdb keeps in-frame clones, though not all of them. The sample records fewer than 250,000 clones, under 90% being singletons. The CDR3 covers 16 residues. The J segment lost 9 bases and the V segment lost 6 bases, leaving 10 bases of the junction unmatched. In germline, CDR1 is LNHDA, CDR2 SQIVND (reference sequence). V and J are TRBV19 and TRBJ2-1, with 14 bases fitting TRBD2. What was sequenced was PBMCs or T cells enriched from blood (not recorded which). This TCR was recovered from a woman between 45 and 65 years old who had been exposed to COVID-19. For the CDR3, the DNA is TGTGCCAGTAGCTACCGTGGACTAGCGGGGGGAGGTGAGCAGTTCTTC. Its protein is CASSYRGLAGGGEQFF.